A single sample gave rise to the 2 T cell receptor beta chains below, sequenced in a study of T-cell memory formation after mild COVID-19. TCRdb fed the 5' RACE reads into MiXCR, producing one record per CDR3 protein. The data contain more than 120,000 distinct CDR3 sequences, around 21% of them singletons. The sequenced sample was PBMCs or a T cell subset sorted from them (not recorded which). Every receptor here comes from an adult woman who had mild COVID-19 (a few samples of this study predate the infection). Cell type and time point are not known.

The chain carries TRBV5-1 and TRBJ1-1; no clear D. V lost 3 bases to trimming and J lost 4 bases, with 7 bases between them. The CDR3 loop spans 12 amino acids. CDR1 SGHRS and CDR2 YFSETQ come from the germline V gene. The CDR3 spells CASSWEGTEAFF. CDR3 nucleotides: TGCGCCAGCAGCTGGGAGGGCACTGAAGCTTTCTTT.

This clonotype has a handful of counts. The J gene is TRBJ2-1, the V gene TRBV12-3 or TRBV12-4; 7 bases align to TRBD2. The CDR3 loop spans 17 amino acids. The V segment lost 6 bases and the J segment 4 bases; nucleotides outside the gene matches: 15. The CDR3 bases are TGTGCCAGCAGATCCACTTGGCTAGCGGAAAGTTACAATGAGCAGTTCTTC. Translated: CASRSTWLAESYNEQFF.